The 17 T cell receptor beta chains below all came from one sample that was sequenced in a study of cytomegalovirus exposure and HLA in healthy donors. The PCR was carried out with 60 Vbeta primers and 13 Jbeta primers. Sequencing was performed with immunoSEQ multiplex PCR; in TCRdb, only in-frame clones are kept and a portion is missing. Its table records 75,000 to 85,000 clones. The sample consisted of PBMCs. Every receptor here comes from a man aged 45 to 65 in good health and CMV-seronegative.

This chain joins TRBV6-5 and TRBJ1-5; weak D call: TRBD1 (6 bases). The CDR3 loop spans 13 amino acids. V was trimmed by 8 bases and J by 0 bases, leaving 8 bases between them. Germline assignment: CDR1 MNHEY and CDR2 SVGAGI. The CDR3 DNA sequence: TGTGCCAGCGGACAGAATAGCAATCAGCCCCAGCATTTT. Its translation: CASGQNSNQPQHF.

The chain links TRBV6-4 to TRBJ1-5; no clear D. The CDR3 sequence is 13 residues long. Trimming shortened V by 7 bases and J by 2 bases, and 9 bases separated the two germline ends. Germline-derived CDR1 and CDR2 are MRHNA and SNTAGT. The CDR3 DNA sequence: TGTGCCAGCAAGGGAGACGGCAATCAGCCCCAGCATTTT. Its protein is CASKGDGNQPQHF.

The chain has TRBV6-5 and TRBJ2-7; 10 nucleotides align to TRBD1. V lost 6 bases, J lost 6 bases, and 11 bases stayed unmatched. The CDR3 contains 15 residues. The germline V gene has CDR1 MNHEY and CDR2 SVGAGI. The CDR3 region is CASSDRGRLSREQYF. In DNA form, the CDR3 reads TGTGCCAGCAGCGACAGGGGGCGCTTGTCTCGCGAGCAGTACTTC.

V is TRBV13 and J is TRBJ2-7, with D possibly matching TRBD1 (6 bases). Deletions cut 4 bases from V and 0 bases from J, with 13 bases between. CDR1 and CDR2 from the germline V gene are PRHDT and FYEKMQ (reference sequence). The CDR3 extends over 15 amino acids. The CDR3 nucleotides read TGTGCCAGCAGCTCGAGGACAGATTTCTCCTACGAGCAGTACTTC. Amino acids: CASSSRTDFSYEQYF.

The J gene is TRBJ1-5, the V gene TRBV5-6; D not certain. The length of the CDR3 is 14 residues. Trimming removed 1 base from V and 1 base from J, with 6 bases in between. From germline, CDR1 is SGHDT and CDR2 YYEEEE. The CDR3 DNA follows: TGTGCCAGCAGCTTGAGTACAAGCAATCAGCCCCAGCATTTT. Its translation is CASSLSTSNQPQHF.

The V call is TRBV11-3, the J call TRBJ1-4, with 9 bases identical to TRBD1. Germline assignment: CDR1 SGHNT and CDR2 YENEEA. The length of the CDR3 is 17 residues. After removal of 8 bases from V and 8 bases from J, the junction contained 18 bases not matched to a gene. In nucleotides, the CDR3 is TGTGCCAGCGCAAAAAGGGGACAGGGCGCGATAAAGGAAAAACTGTTTTTT. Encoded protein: CASAKRGQGAIKEKLFF.

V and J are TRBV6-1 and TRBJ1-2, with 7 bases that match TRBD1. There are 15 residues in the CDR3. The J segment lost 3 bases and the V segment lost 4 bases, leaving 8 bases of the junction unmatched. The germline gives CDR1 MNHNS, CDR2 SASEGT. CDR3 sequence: CASSVGITGDYGYTF. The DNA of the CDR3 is TGTGCCAGCAGTGTCGGGATAACAGGGGACTATGGCTACACCTTC.

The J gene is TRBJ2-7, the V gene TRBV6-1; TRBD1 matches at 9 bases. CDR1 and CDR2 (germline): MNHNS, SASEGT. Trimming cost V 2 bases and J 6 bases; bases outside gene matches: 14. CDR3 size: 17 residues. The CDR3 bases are TGTGCCAGCAGTGAAACAACACCGGGACAGGGACGGGTCGAGCAGTACTTC. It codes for CASSETTPGQGRVEQYF.

Written as DNA, the CDR3 is TGTGCCAGCAGCCCTCGCTTGGAGGGAGATGGCTACACCTTC. It yields the protein CASSPRLEGDGYTF. This chain joins TRBV7-8 and TRBJ1-2, with unresolved D. The CDR3 covers 14 residues. Trimming removed 5 bases from V and 6 bases from J, with 16 bases in between. Germline CDR1 SGHVS, CDR2 FQNEAQ.

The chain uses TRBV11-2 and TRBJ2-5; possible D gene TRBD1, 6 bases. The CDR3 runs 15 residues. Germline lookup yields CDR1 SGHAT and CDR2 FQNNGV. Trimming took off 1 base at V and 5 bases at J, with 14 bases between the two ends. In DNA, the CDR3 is TGTGCCAGCAGCTTAGTAGGGACATATTCCGAGACCCAGTACTTC. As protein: CASSLVGTYSETQYF.

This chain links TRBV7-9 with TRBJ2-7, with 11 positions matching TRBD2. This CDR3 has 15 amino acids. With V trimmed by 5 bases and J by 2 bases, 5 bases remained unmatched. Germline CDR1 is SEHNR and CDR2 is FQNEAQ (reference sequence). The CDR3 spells CASSPSSGGPYEQYF. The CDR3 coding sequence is TGTGCCAGCAGCCCTTCTAGCGGGGGGCCCTACGAGCAGTACTTC.

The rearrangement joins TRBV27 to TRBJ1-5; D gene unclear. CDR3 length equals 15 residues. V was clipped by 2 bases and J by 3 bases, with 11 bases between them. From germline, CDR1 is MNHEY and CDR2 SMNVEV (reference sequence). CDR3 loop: CASSLARLDNQPQHF. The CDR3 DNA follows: TGTGCCAGCAGTTTAGCACGGCTAGACAATCAGCCCCAGCATTTT.

The CDR3 region is CATGRDSNYGYTF. As DNA, the CDR3 is TGTGCCACCGGCCGGGACTCAAACTATGGCTACACCTTC. The chain joins TRBV10-3 to TRBJ1-2; TRBD1 might be the D (5 bases). This CDR3 has 13 residues. Between the trimmed V and J ends, which lost 10 bases and 2 bases, there was a span of 14 bases. Germline V gene data show CDR1 as ENHRY and CDR2 as SYGVKD.

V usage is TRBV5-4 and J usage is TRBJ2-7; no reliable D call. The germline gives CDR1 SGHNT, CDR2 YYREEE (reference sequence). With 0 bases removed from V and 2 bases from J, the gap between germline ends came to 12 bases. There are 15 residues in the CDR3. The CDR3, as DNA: TGTGCCAGCAGCTTGGAGCTAGGCGAGGCCTACGAGCAGTACTTC. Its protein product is CASSLELGEAYEQYF.

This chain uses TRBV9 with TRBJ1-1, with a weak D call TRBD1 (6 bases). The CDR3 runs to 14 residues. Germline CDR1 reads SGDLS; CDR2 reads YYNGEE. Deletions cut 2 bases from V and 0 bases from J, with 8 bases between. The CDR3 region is CASSVGHLNTEAFF. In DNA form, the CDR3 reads TGTGCCAGCAGCGTGGGACACCTGAACACTGAAGCTTTCTTT. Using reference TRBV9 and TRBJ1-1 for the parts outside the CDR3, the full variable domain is DSGVTQTPKHLITATGQRVTLRCSPRSGDLSVYWYQQSLDQGLQFLIQYYNGEERAKGNILERFSAQQFPDLHSELNLSSLELGDSALYFCASSVGHLNTEAFFGQGTRLTVV.

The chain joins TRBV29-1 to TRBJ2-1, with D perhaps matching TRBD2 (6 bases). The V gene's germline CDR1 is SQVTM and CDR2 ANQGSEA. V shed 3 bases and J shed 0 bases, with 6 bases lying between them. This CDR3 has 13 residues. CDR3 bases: TGCAGCGTTGAGACTAGCTCCTACAATGAGCAGTTCTTC. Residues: CSVETSSYNEQFF.

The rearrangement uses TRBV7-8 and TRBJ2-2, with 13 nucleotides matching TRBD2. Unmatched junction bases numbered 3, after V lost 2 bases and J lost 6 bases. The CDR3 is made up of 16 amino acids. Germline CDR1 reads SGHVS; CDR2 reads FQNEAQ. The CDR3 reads CASSLSGLAGAGELFF. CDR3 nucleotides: TGTGCCAGCAGCTTATCTGGACTAGCGGGGGCCGGGGAGCTGTTTTTT.